Below are 18 T cell receptor beta chains sequenced from a single sample in a study of molecular identifiers for immune sequencing clone quantification. TCRdb re-called the PCR reads through MiXCR, storing one row per CDR3 protein. Of about 510,000 distinct CDR3 sequences in the sample, around 23% were seen once. Sequencing was carried out using naive CD8+ T cells from blood, with Jurkat cell RNA spiked in. As for subset: FACS-sorted CD8+CD4-CCR7+CD45RA+ naive T cells. The receptors stem from a human donor in good health. Some libraries in this study had Jurkat cell RNA spiked in.

CDR3 loop: CASHRLAYEQYF. DNA of the CDR3: TGTGCCAGCCACCGACTAGCGTACGAGCAGTACTTC. The chain employs TRBV27 and TRBJ2-7, with 8 nucleotides matching TRBD2. Germline V lookup: CDR1 MNHEY, CDR2 SMNVEV (reference sequence). Unmatched junction bases numbered 4, after V lost 8 bases and J lost 4 bases. CDR3 size: 12 residues.

The rearrangement links TRBV12-3 or TRBV12-4 to TRBJ2-3; no clear D gene. CDR3 size: 13 residues. V was shortened by 10 bases and J by 0 bases, with 11 bases between the two germline ends. CDR3 bases: TGTGCCACGCAGGAGCACAGCACAGATACGCAGTATTTT. It codes for CATQEHSTDTQYF.

In this sample, this clonotype turned up many times. The V call is TRBV4-1, the J call TRBJ2-7; D is unresolved. Between the trimmed V and J ends, which lost 4 bases and 5 bases, there was a span of 12 bases. Per germline, CDR1 MGHRA and CDR2 YSYEKL. The CDR3 has 13 amino acids. CDR3 in amino acids: CASSPGLVHEQYF. For the CDR3, the DNA is TGCGCCAGCAGCCCCGGCCTAGTCCACGAGCAGTACTTC.

For this clonotype: A much larger clone sits a single nucleotide away, making a read error possible. V usage is TRBV4-2 and J usage is TRBJ2-1, with D possibly matching TRBD2 (6 bases). This CDR3 contains 16 residues. The V and J ends lost 1 base and 8 bases respectively, with 18 bases between them. CDR1 and CDR2 (germline): LGHNA, YNFKEQ. Written as DNA, the CDR3 is TGTGCCAGCAGCCAAGCTGTTAGCGGAGTGCCCGATGAGCAGTTCTTC. It codes for CASSQAVSGVPDEQFF.

This clonotype was found many times. The chain couples TRBV7-8 to TRBJ2-5; D remains unclear. Trimming stripped 1 base from V and 5 bases from J, with 14 bases between. Germline CDR1 reads SGHVS; CDR2 reads FQNEAQ. This CDR3 has 15 residues. The CDR3 here is CASSLGSGYEETQYF. In DNA form, the CDR3 reads TGTGCCAGCAGCTTAGGCTCTGGGTACGAGGAGACCCAGTACTTC.

With respect to this clonotype: A much larger clone differs by one base, so this may be a read error. The V call is TRBV2, the J call TRBJ1-2, with a weak D call TRBD1 (5 bases). The V end lost 8 bases, the J end lost 3 bases, and 7 bases lay between the germline ends. In germline, CDR1 is SNHLY, CDR2 FYNNEI. The CDR3 length is 11 residues. The DNA for the CDR3 is TGTGCCAGCGGCAGGGACTATGGCTACACCTTC. The encoded protein is CASGRDYGYTF.

With regard to this clonotype: One base away lies a much larger clone, so this may be a sequencing read error. The chain recombines TRBV9 with TRBJ1-1; D is undetermined. CDR3 size: 14 residues. CDR1 is SGDLS, CDR2 YYNGEE, per germline. CDR3 amino acids: CASSVGGANTEAVF. The CDR3 nucleotides are TGTGCCAGCAGCGTAGGGGGAGCGAACACTGAAGCTGTCTTT.

As to this clonotype: A read error is possible here, since a much larger clone lies one base away. The chain uses TRBV5-1 and TRBJ1-2; D unclear. This CDR3 is 12 amino acids long. CDR1 is SGHRS and CDR2 is YFSETQ in the germline V gene. The V end lost 3 bases, the J end lost 7 bases, and 10 bases lay between the germline ends. The CDR3 nucleotides read TGCGCCAGCAGCTCTGACCCCGCTGGCTACACCTTC. Protein: CASSSDPAGYTF.

A note on this clonotype: The junction departs from the called germline gene at one end, perhaps through a read error. The chain recombines TRBV4-3 with TRBJ2-6, with a tentative D call TRBD1 (5 bases). The CDR3 sequence is 15 residues long. Germline CDR1 reads LGHNA; CDR2 reads YSLEER. The CDR3: CAAAPWYSGANVLIF. CDR3 coding DNA: TGCGCCGCCGCCCCTTGGTACTCTGGGGCCAACGTCCTGATTTTC.

This clonotype was recorded at least ten times. The junction shows a germline mismatch at one end, possibly a read error. The chain recombines TRBV23-1 with TRBJ2-6, with no clear D. TRBV23-1 is an ORF, with its function uncertain. The CDR3 runs 15 residues. CDR3 sequence reads: CASSHSGSAANVLTF. The CDR3 bases are TGCGCCAGCAGTCACTCTGGATCTGCGGCCAACGTCCTGACTTTC.

V is TRBV12-5 and J is TRBJ2-2, with D perhaps given as TRBD1 or TRBD2 (5 bases each). Germline CDR1 reads LGHNT; CDR2 reads FRNRAP. V lost 1 base, J lost 6 bases, and 27 bases lay in between. The CDR3 runs to 20 residues. CDR3 loop: CASGLAGLGQVRLGAGELFF. CDR3 DNA: TGTGCTAGTGGTTTGGCTGGCCTGGGGCAGGTCAGATTGGGAGCCGGGGAGCTGTTTTTT.

This clonotype was seen many times. This chain connects TRBV20-1 to TRBJ1-1, with D tentatively TRBD1 (6 bases). From germline, CDR1 is DFQATT and CDR2 SNEGSKA (reference sequence). The CDR3 is made up of 15 amino acids. V was trimmed by 0 bases and J by 2 bases, leaving 13 bases between them. The CDR3 DNA reads TGCAGTGCTAGAGATGTGGAGGGACATAACACTGAAGCTTTCTTT. Translation gives CSARDVEGHNTEAFF.

The chain carries TRBV5-5 and TRBJ1-5; D gene uncertain. From germline, CDR1 is SGHKS and CDR2 YYEKEE (reference sequence). This CDR3 has 15 residues. Deletions cut 0 bases from V and 5 bases from J, with 12 bases between. The CDR3 DNA reads TGTGCCAGCAGCTTGGAGGTCGGCAGAGATCAGCCCCAGCATTTT. It codes for CASSLEVGRDQPQHF.

Comment on this clonotype: A much larger clone lies one base from this, so it may be a read error. The CDR3 DNA reads as TGCAGCGTTGACTCCGGGCTGAACACTGAAGCTCTCTTT. The encoded protein is CSVDSGLNTEALF. The chain carries TRBV29-1 and TRBJ1-1, with unresolved D. Germline CDR1 and CDR2: SQVTM and ANQGSEA. The CDR3 spans 13 residues.

This clonotype has at least ten counts. V usage is TRBV7-6 and J usage is TRBJ2-3; D unclear. The CDR3 contains 13 residues. The V gene lost 3 bases and the J gene lost 4 bases, with 8 bases spanning the gap. Germline-derived CDR1 and CDR2 are SGHVS and FNYEAQ. CDR3 nucleotides: TGTGCCAGCAGCTTCGGACCTCCAGATACGCAGTATTTT. Translation gives CASSFGPPDTQYF. Full variable domain (rest looked up from reference TRBV7-6 and TRBJ2-3): GAGVSQSPRYKVTKRGQDVALRCDPISGHVSLYWYRQALGQGPEFLTYFNYEAQQDKSGLPNDRFSAERPEGSISTLTIQRTEQRDSAMYRCASSFGPPDTQYFGPGTRLTVL.

This clonotype appeared a few times. The chain employs TRBV6-1 and TRBJ2-2, with 14 bases that match TRBD2. Germline CDR1 MNHNS, CDR2 SASEGT. This CDR3 is built from 17 residues. V lost 6 bases, J lost 7 bases, and 10 bases stayed unmatched. The CDR3 sequence is CASSGRGTSGSFGELFF. For the CDR3, the DNA is TGTGCCAGCAGCGGCCGGGGGACTAGCGGGAGTTTCGGGGAGCTGTTTTTT.

This clonotype has only a few counts. The chain joins TRBV7-6 to TRBJ2-5; D ambiguous. CDR1 is SGHVS, CDR2 FNYEAQ, per germline. V was trimmed by 5 bases and J by 5 bases, leaving 18 bases between them. The CDR3 totals 15 residues. CDR3: CASSTIGVSKETQYF. In DNA, the CDR3 is TGTGCCAGCAGCACAATTGGGGTCTCCAAGGAGACCCAGTACTTC. The complete variable domain, with remaining parts taken from reference TRBV7-6 and TRBJ2-5, reads GAGVSQSPRYKVTKRGQDVALRCDPISGHVSLYWYRQALGQGPEFLTYFNYEAQQDKSGLPNDRFSAERPEGSISTLTIQRTEQRDSAMYRCASSTIGVSKETQYFGPGTRLLVL.

CDR3 DNA sequence: TGTGCCAGCAGTTTTCGGCAGGGTTCACCCCTCCACTTT. Protein sequence: CASSFRQGSPLHF. V gene TRBV28 combines with J gene TRBJ1-6; TRBD1 is a possible D gene (5 bases). V gave up 3 bases and J gave up 9 bases, with 9 bases separating them. CDR3 length: 13 amino acids. Germline V lookup: CDR1 MDHEN, CDR2 SYDVKM.